Sequencing of this T cell receptor beta chain was carried out in a study of cytomegalovirus exposure and HLA in healthy donors. The PCR had 60 Vbeta and 13 Jbeta primers. Only in-frame clones appear in the TCRdb table, and some are missing; sequencing was by immunoSEQ multiplex PCR. Among roughly 150,000 clones listed, about 85% were seen once. The CDR3 contains 17 residues. Trimming removed 1 base at V and 2 bases at J, with 17 bases between. The germline V gene has CDR1 SGHTA and CDR2 FQGNSA. V and J are TRBV7-2 and TRBJ2-5; a weak D match, TRBD2 (6 bases). The origin of this receptor is a woman aged 18-30 years in good health and CMV-seronegative. Material for sequencing was PBMCs. In DNA, the CDR3 is TGTGCCAGCAGCTTAGGATCTTTCGGGAGTGGGCAAGAGACCCAGTACTTC. As protein: CASSLGSFGSGQETQYF.